This is a list of T cell receptor beta chains from one sample in a study of OX40 agonist ivuxolimab in advanced cancers. Sequenced by immunoSEQ multiplex PCR; TCRdb stores in-frame clones only, minus some. The sample carries around 140,000 clones, approximately 90% recorded once. The material sequenced was CD4+ or CD8+ T cells sorted from blood, taken in a trial of the OX40 agonist ivuxolimab. Receptors originate from an adult with an advanced solid tumor such as melanoma, head and neck, liver or kidney cancer. Both conserved end residues are part of each CDR3. D genes are given only for firm matches. Size tells how often a clone was seen (once, few, many) or the class of an expanded clone, and some rows leave it out.

-	-	TRBJ1-1	TRBV25-1	TGTGCCAGCACACGAGGGGGCACTGAAGCTTTCTTT	CASTRGGTEAFF
-	-	TRBJ2-3	TRBV19	TGTGCCAGTAGTATACTCAGGGGAAGCACAGATACGCAGTATTTT	CASSILRGSTDTQYF
-	-	TRBJ1-1	TRBV6-5	TGTGCCAGCAGTTACTCCGGCGCTGTAGAGGGCACTGAAGCTTTCTTT	CASSYSGAVEGTEAFF
-	-	TRBJ2-7	TRBV18	TGTGCCAGCTCACCGGGGTTGGGGGGCCACGAGCAGTACTTC	CASSPGLGGHEQYF
TRBD2	few	TRBJ2-7	TRBV27	TGTGCCAGCAGTTTATTGAGGCTGCGGCGGGAGGGGGCCGAGCAGTACTTC	CASSLLRLRREGAEQYF
-	-	TRBJ1-2	TRBV30	TGTGCCTGGAGTGTAACGGCTTATGGCTACACCTTC	CAWSVTAYGYTF
-	few	TRBJ2-1	TRBV7-9	TGTGCCAGCAGCTTCCTGAGAGGAGGGTCCAATGAGCAGTTCTTC	CASSFLRGGSNEQFF
-	-	TRBJ1-5	TRBV28	TGTGCCAGCATGGGGCAGGGTTATCAGCCCCAGCATTTT	CASMGQGYQPQHF
TRBD2	once	TRBJ2-2	TRBV9	TGTGCCAGCAGCGTATTCGGGAGGGGGGACACCGGGGAGCTGTTTTTT	CASSVFGRGDTGELFF
-	-	TRBJ1-2	TRBV27	TGTGCCAGCAGAGGGACGGGGAACTATGGCTACACCTTC	CASRGTGNYGYTF
-	once	TRBJ2-1	TRBV6-1	TGTGCCAGCGAGAGGGACAATGAGCAGTTCTTC	CASERDNEQFF
-	-	TRBJ2-5	TRBV6-5	TGTGCCAGCAGGTCCATGCTCAACTCCCAGACCCAGTACTTC	CASRSMLNSQTQYF
-	-	TRBJ1-3	TRBV7-9	TGTGCCAGCAGCTTAGGCGTATCTGGAAACACCATATATTTT	CASSLGVSGNTIYF
TRBD2	-	TRBJ2-5	TRBV11-3	TGTGCCAGCAGAGGGACAGCGGGAGGGTACCAAGAGACCCAGTACTTC	CASRGTAGGYQETQYF
TRBD1	-	TRBJ2-2	TRBV5-1	TGCGCCAGCAGCTCGACAGGGTTTGGCACCGGGGAGCTGTTTTTT	CASSSTGFGTGELFF
TRBD1	-	TRBJ2-3	TRBV5-1	TGCGCCAGCAGCCCGGGACAGGTGGAAGGTACGCAGTATTTT	CASSPGQVEGTQYF
TRBD1	-	TRBJ2-7	TRBV5-6	TGTGCCAGCAGTGAGGGGACAGGAGCAAGTACCTACGAGCAGTACTTC	CASSEGTGASTYEQYF
TRBD2	-	TRBJ2-5	TRBV27	TGTGCCAGCAGTCCCCAACCTGGGGGGGGGACCCAGTACTTC	CASSPQPGGGTQYF
-	-	TRBJ2-1	TRBV2	TGTGCCAGCACTAGGCCCCGCGTCGGCCGTGGTATAGATGAGCAGTTCTTC	CASTRPRVGRGIDEQFF
-	-	TRBJ1-1	TRBV7-6	TGTGCCAGCAGCGAGTCCCTAGCATCGAACACTGAAGCTTTCTTT	CASSESLASNTEAFF
TRBD1	once	TRBJ2-1	TRBV7-8	TGTGCCAGCAGCATCACAGGGGGTAATTGGAATGAGCAGTTCTTC	CASSITGGNWNEQFF
-	-	TRBJ2-5	TRBV5-1	TGCGCCAGCAGCTTGGGCGACTCCGCCGGGGAGACCCAGTACTTC	CASSLGDSAGETQYF
TRBD1	-	TRBJ1-5	TRBV5-5	TGTGCCAGCAGCTTGGGACAGGGAATCAATCAGCCCCAGCATTTT	CASSLGQGINQPQHF